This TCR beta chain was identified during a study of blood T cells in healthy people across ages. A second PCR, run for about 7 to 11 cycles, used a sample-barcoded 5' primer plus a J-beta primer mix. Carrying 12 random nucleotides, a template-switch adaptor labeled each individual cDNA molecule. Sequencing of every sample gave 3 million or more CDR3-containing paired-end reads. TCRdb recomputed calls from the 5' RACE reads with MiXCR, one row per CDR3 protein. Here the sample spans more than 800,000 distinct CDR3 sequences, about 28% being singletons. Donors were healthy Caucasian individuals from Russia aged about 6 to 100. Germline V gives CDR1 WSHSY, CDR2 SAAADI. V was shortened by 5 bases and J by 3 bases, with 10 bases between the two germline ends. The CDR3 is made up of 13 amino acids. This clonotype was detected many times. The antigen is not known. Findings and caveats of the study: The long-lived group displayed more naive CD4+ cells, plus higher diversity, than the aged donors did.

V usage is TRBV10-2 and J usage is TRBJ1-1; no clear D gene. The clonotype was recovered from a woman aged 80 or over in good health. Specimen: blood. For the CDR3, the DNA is TGCGCCAGCAGTCAATACCGGGACACTGAAGCTTTCTTT. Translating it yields CASSQYRDTEAFF.